One sample yielded the 21 T cell receptor beta chains listed below, sequenced in a study of CD8+ T cells in alopecia areata. The treatment is: oral pan-JAK inhibitor, 5-10 mg twice daily. After isolation, RNA underwent reverse transcription to generate cDNA as the sequencing template. Here immunoSEQ multiplex PCR was the method, and the copy in TCRdb shows in-frame clones only, minus some. The table lists about 210,000 clones, over 60% of them singletons. The source material was CD4+ T cells sorted from blood, sampled at week 4, from a patient treated with tofacitinib. Every receptor here comes from a human donor with alopecia areata.

V is TRBV30 and J is TRBJ1-4; TRBD1 matches at 10 bases. This CDR3 is built from 14 residues. Germline loops: CDR1 GTSNPN, CDR2 SVGIG (reference sequence). CDR3 coding DNA: TGTGCAATGACTCCCGGGACAGGGGCTGAAAAACTGTTTTTT. Amino acid sequence: CAMTPGTGAEKLFF.

The chain carries TRBV15 and TRBJ1-4, with D perhaps TRBD1 (5 bases). V was pared by 5 bases and J by 8 bases, with 18 bases between. CDR1 is LNHNV, CDR2 YYDKDF, per germline (reference sequence). CDR3 length: 15 amino acids. CDR3 region: CATSGVGGGMEKLFF. The CDR3 DNA is TGTGCCACCAGCGGCGTGGGGGGGGGTATGGAAAAACTGTTTTTT.

The chain couples TRBV5-6 to TRBJ2-7, with 8 bases matching TRBD1. CDR1 and CDR2 (germline): SGHDT, YYEEEE. V was pared by 5 bases and J by 2 bases, with 3 bases of the junction left unmatched. This CDR3 has 13 residues. CDR3 DNA sequence: TGTGCCAGCAGAGGGACAGGACCCTACGAGCAGTACTTC. Translation: CASRGTGPYEQYF. The whole variable domain, filled in from reference TRBV5-6 and TRBJ2-7, reads DAGVTQSPTHLIKTRGQQVTLRCSPKSGHDTVSWYQQALGQGPQFIFQYYEEEERQRGNFPDRFSGHQFPNYSSELNVNALLLGDSALYLCASRGTGPYEQYFGPGTRLTVT.

This clone was detected only a few times. This sequence joins TRBV2 and TRBJ1-2; no definite D call. The V gene lost 1 base and the J gene lost 9 bases, with 9 bases spanning the gap. Per the germline V gene, CDR1 is SNHLY and CDR2 is FYNNEI. The CDR3 has 12 residues. In DNA, the CDR3 is TGTGCCAGCAGTGAAGTTGGGGTTAGCTACACCTTC. Amino acid sequence: CASSEVGVSYTF.

V is TRBV10-3 and J is TRBJ1-2; D might be TRBD1 (6 bases). This CDR3 is 15 amino acids long. Trimming stripped 0 bases from V and 2 bases from J, with 10 bases between. The V gene's germline CDR1 is ENHRY and CDR2 SYGVKD. CDR3 DNA: TGTGCCATCAGTGAGTCTGACAGGCTAAACTATGGCTACACCTTC. It codes for CAISESDRLNYGYTF.

This clone was detected a few times. V and J are TRBV2 and TRBJ2-7; D remains ambiguous. The CDR3 runs 12 residues. Germline-derived CDR1 and CDR2 are SNHLY and FYNNEI. The chain's CDR3 is CAGGSHPYEQYF. As DNA, the CDR3 is TGTGCTGGCGGTAGTCACCCCTACGAGCAGTACTTC.

This clone has just a few counts. This chain links TRBV7-2 with TRBJ2-7; 11 bases are a match to TRBD2. The germline V gene has CDR1 SGHTA and CDR2 FQGNSA. The CDR3 runs 17 residues. The V and J ends lost 1 base and 2 bases, in that order; junction bases with no gene match: 7. CDR3 in amino acids: CASSLGTGTSGTYEQYF. The DNA for the CDR3 is TGTGCCAGCAGCTTAGGGACCGGGACTAGCGGAACCTACGAGCAGTACTTC.

The DNA for the CDR3 is TGTGCCAGCAGCTCCCCTCTAGATACGCAGTATTTT. This sequence encodes CASSSPLDTQYF. The chain uses TRBV7-2 and TRBJ2-3; D gene ambiguous. CDR1 and CDR2 (germline): SGHTA, FQGNSA. The V and J ends lost 4 bases and 5 bases respectively, with 7 bases between them. The CDR3 is 12 amino acids.

About this clone itself: The junction shows a germline mismatch at one end, possibly a read error. The J gene is TRBJ2-2, the V gene TRBV29-1; D may be TRBD1 (6 bases). CDR3 length equals 14 residues. CDR1 and CDR2 from the germline V gene are SQVTM and ANQGSEA. In DNA, the CDR3 is TGCAGCGTTAAAGAGGCAGGGGCCACCGGGGAGCTGTTTTTT. This sequence encodes CSVKEAGATGELFF.

The chain links TRBV6-5 to TRBJ2-3; 8 bases fit TRBD2. Unmatched junction bases numbered 9, after V lost 7 bases and J lost 6 bases. The CDR3 consists of 14 residues. CDR1 and CDR2 from the germline V gene are MNHEY and SVGAGI. For the CDR3, the DNA is TGTGCCAGCACACTAGCGGTGTCTTCGGATACGCAGTATTTT. This codes for CASTLAVSSDTQYF.

For the CDR3, the DNA is TGTGCCAGCAGCCTAATGTCCCGGGGGAGTGCGGCTTTCTTT. Translation gives CASSLMSRGSAAFF. The V and J genes are TRBV5-6 and TRBJ1-1, with a tentative D call TRBD1 (5 bases). CDR3 length equals 14 residues. CDR1 and CDR2 (germline): SGHDT, YYEEEE. The germline V and J ends were trimmed by 4 bases and 11 bases, with 21 bases remaining between them. Full variable domain (missing parts from reference TRBV5-6 and TRBJ1-1): DAGVTQSPTHLIKTRGQQVTLRCSPKSGHDTVSWYQQALGQGPQFIFQYYEEEERQRGNFPDRFSGHQFPNYSSELNVNALLLGDSALYLCASSLMSRGSAAFFGQGTRLTVV.

V gene TRBV30 combines with J gene TRBJ1-2, with TRBD1 identical over 8 bases. The trim removed 2 bases at V and 4 bases at J, leaving 3 bases unmatched. This CDR3 is built from 13 residues. In germline, CDR1 is GTSNPN, CDR2 SVGIG (reference sequence). In DNA form, the CDR3 reads TGTGCCTGGAGTCCGACAGGGGTCTATGGCTACACCTTC. Protein product: CAWSPTGVYGYTF.

The rearrangement joins TRBV7-9 to TRBJ1-3; D possibly corresponds to TRBD1 (6 bases). Trimming took 2 bases from V and 0 from J, leaving 14 bases between them. Germline V lookup: CDR1 SEHNR, CDR2 FQNEAQ (reference sequence). This CDR3 has 17 residues. CDR3 DNA: TGTGCCAGCAGCTTAATGGGGGACATAAGCTCTGGAAACACCATATATTTT. Amino acid sequence: CASSLMGDISSGNTIYF. The full variable domain, rest sourced from reference TRBV7-9 and TRBJ1-3, is DTGVSQNPRHKITKRGQNVTFRCDPISEHNRLYWYRQTLGQGPEFLTYFQNEAQLEKSRLLSDRFSAERPKGSFSTLEIQRTEQGDSAMYLCASSLMGDISSGNTIYFGEGSWLTVV.

The V and J genes are TRBV11-2 and TRBJ2-7; maybe TRBD1 (6 bases). This CDR3 is 14 amino acids long. The germline V gene encodes CDR1 SGHAT and CDR2 FQNNGV. The germline V and J ends were trimmed by 1 base and 5 bases, with 12 bases remaining between them. DNA of the CDR3: TGTGCCAGCAGCTTAGGCTACAGGGAGAACGAGCAGTACTTC. As protein: CASSLGYRENEQYF.

Regarding this clone: Lacking the conserved final phenylalanine or tryptophan, this CDR3 likely reflects a read error. Because the CDR3's place on the DNA is in doubt, the DNA is left out and the CDR3 is given as listed by TCRdb. This chain's CDR3 is CSARGIGLVKV. The V gene is TRBV20-1, the J gene TRBJ1-2. CDR1 is DFQATT, CDR2 SNEGSKA, per germline (reference sequence). Termini included, the CDR3 measures 11 amino acids.

The V and J genes are TRBV30 and TRBJ1-4, with a weak D call TRBD1 (5 bases). V was clipped by 0 bases and J by 7 bases, with 18 bases between them. The CDR3 runs to 16 residues. The germline CDR1 and CDR2 sequences are GTSNPN and SVGIG (reference sequence). The CDR3 reads CAWSVPRQIVGEKLFF. CDR3 DNA sequence: TGTGCCTGGAGTGTACCCCGACAGATCGTCGGTGAAAAACTGTTTTTT.

A note on this clone: The same CDR3 also results from other DNA sequences found in this sample. The rearrangement uses TRBV29-1 and TRBJ1-2; perhaps TRBD1 as D (5 bases). Germline V gene sequence: CDR1 SQVTM, CDR2 ANQGSEA. The CDR3 totals 13 residues. V lost 7 bases to trimming and J lost 0 bases, with 12 bases between them. Here the CDR3 DNA reads TGCAGCGGAGGAGACAGAGCTAACTATGGCTACACCTTC. As protein: CSGGDRANYGYTF.

V is TRBV29-1 and J is TRBJ2-2; D uncertain. Trimming took 0 bases from V and 0 from J, leaving 8 bases between them. The CDR3 has 15 amino acids. Per the germline V gene, CDR1 is SQVTM and CDR2 is ANQGSEA. CDR3 bases: TGCAGCGTTGAAGAGACGGTCGCGAACACCGGGGAGCTGTTTTTT. Translation gives CSVEETVANTGELFF.

This clone was recorded a few times. The rearrangement uses TRBV6-5 and TRBJ2-1; 8 nucleotides match TRBD2. This CDR3 region has 13 residues. Trimming at V came to 6 bases and at J to 7 bases, leaving 5 bases not matched to a gene. From germline, CDR1 is MNHEY and CDR2 SVGAGI. The CDR3 DNA reads as TGTGCCAGCAGACAGTCGGGGGGGAATGAGCAGTTCTTC. Encoded protein: CASRQSGGNEQFF.

This chain uses TRBV6-5 with TRBJ1-1; no clear D. Per the germline V gene, CDR1 is MNHEY and CDR2 is SVGAGI. CDR3 length equals 15 residues. Trimming took 5 bases from V and 0 from J, leaving 13 bases between them. The CDR3 DNA reads TGTGCCAGCAGTCCCCGAGGCAGGCTGAACACTGAAGCTTTCTTT. Its protein product is CASSPRGRLNTEAFF.

This clone turned up a few times. The chain has TRBV28 and TRBJ1-3, with D hard to call. Between the trimmed V and J ends, which lost 7 bases and 9 bases, there was a span of 16 bases. The CDR3 has 13 residues. Germline CDR1 reads MDHEN; CDR2 reads SYDVKM. CDR3 region: CASTKGGRGTIYF. CDR3 coding DNA: TGTGCCAGCACTAAAGGAGGGCGAGGCACCATATATTTT.